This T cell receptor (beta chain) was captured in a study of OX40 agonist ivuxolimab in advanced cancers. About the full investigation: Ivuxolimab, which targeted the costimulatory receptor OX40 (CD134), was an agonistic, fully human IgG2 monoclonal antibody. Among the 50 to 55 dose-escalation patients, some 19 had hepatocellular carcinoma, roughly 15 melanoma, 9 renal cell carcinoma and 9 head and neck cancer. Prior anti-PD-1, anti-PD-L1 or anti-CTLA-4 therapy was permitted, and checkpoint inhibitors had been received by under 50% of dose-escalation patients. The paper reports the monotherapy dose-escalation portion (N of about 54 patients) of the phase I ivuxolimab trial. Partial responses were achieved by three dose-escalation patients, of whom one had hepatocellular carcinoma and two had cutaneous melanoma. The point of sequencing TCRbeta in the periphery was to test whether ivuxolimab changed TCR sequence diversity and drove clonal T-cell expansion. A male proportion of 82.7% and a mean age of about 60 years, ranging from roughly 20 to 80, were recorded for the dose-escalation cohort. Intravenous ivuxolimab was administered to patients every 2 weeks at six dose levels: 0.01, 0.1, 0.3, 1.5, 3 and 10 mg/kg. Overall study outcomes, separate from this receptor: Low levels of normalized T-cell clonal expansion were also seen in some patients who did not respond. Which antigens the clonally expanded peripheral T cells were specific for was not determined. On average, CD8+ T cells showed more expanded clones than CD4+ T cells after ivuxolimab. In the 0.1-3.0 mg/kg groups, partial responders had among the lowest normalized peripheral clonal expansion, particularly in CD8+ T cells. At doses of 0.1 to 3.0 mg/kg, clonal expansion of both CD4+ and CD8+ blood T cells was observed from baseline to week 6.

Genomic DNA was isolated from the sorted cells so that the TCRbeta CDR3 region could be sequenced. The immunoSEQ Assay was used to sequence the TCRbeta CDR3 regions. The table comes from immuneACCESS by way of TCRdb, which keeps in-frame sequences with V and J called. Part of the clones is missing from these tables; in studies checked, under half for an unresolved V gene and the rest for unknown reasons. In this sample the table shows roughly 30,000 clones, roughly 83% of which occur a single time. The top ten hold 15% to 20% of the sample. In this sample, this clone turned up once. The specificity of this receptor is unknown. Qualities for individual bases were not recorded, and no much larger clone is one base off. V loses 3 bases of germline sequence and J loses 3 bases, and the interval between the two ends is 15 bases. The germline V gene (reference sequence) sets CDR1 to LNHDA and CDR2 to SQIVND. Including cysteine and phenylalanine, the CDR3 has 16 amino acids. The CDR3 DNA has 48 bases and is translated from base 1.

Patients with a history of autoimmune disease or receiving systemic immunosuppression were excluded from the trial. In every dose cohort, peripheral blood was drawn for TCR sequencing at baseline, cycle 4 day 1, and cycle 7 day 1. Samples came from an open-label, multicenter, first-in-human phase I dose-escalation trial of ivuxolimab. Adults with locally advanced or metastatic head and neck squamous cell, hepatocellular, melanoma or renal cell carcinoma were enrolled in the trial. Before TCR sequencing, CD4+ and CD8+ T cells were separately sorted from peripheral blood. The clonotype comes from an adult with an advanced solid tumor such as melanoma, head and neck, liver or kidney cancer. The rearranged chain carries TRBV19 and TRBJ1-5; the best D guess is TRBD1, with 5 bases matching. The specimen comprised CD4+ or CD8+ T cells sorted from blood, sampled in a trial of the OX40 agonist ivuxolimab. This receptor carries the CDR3 CASSMGVGEDNQPQHF. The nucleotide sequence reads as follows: TGTGCCAGTAGTATGGGGGTAGGGGAGGACAATCAGCCCCAGCATTTT.